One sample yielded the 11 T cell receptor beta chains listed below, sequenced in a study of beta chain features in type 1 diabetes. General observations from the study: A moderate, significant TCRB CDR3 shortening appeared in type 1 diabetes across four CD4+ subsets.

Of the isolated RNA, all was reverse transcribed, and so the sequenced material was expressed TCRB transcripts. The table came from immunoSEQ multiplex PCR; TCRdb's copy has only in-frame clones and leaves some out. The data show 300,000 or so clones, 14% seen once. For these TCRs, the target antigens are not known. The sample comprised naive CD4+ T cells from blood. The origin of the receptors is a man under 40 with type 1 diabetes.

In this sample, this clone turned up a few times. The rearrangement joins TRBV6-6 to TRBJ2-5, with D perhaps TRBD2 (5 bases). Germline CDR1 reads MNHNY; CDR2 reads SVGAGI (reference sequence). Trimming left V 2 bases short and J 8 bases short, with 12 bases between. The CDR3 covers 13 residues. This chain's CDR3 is CASSYSGGGTQYF. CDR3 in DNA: TGTGCCAGCAGTTACAGCGGTGGTGGAACCCAGTACTTC.

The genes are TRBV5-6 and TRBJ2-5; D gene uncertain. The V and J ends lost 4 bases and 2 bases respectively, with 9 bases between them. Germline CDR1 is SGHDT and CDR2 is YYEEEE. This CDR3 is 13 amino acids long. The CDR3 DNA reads TGTGCCAGCAGCCCCGGCAGGCAAGAGACCCAGTACTTC. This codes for CASSPGRQETQYF.

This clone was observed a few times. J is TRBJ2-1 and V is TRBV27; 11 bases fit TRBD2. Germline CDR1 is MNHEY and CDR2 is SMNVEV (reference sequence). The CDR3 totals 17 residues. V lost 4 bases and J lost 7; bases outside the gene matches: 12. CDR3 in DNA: TGTGCCAGCAGTTCCCGGACTAGCGGGTACGGTGTAAATGAGCAGTTCTTC. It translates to CASSSRTSGYGVNEQFF.

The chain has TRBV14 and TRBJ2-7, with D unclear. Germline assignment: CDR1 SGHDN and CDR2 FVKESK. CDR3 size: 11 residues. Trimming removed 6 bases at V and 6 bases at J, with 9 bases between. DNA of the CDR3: TGTGCCAGCAGAATCCCCGGCGAGCAGTACTTC. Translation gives CASRIPGEQYF. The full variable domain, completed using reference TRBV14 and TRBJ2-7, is EAGVTQFPSHSVIEKGQTVTLRCDPISGHDNLYWYRRVMGKEIKFLLHFVKESKQDESGMPNNRFLAERTGGTYSTLKVQPAELEDSGVYFCASRIPGEQYFGPGTRLTVT.

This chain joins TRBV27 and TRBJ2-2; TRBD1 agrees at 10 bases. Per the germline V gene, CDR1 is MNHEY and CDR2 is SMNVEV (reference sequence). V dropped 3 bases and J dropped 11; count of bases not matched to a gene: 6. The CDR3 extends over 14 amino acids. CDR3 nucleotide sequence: TGTGCCAGCAGTTTGGCCGGGACAGGGGCCGAGCTGTTTTTT. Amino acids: CASSLAGTGAELFF.

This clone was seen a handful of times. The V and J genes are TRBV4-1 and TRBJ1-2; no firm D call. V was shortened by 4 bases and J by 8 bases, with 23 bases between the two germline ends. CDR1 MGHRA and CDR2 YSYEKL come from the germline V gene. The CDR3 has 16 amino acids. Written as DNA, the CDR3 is TGCGCCAGCAGCCCGACGGAGCTGCCTGCTATGGAGGGCTACACCTTC. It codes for CASSPTELPAMEGYTF.

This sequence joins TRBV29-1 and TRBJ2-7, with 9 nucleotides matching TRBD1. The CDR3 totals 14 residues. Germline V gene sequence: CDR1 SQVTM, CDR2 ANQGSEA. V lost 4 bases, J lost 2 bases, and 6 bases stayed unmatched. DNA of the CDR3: TGCAGCGTTGGCCCACAGGGGGCCCCCTACGAGCAGTACTTC. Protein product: CSVGPQGAPYEQYF.

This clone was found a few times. CDR3 nucleotides: TGTGCCAGCAGCCCTCCCGACACCGGGGAGCTGTTTTTT. Translation gives CASSPPDTGELFF. V usage is TRBV5-6 and J usage is TRBJ2-2; D not certain. The V end was cut by 4 bases, the J end by 3 bases, with 7 bases between. The CDR3 runs 13 residues. Germline V lookup: CDR1 SGHDT, CDR2 YYEEEE.

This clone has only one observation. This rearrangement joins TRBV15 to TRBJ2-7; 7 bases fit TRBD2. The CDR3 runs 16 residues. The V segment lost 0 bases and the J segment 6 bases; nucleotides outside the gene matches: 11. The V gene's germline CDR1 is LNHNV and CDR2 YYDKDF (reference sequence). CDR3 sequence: CATSRDLGRGTGEQYF. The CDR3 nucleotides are TGTGCCACCAGCAGAGACTTAGGGAGGGGAACGGGCGAGCAGTACTTC.

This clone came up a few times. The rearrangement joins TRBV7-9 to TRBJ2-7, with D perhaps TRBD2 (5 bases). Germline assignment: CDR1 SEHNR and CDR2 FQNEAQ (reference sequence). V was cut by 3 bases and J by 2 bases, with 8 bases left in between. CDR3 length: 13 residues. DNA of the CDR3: TGTGCCAGCAGCTTTGAGGGAACCTACGAGCAGTACTTC. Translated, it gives CASSFEGTYEQYF.

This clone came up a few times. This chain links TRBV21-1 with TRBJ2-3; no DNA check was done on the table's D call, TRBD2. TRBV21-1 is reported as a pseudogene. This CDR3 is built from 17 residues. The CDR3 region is CASSLRCGGKKRDTQYF. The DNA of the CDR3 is TGTGCCAGCAGCTTACGGTGCGGCGGGAAGAAAAGGGATACGCAGTATTTT.